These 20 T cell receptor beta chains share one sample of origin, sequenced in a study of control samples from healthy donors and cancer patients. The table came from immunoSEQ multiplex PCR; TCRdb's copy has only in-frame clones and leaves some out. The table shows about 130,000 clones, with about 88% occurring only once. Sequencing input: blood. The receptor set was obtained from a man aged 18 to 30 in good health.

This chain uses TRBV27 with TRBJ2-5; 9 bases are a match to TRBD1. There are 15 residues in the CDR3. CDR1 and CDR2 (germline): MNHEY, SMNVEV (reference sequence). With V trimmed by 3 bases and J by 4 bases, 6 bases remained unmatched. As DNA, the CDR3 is TGTGCCAGCAGTTTCAACAGGGGGCAGGGAGAGACCCAGTACTTC. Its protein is CASSFNRGQGETQYF.

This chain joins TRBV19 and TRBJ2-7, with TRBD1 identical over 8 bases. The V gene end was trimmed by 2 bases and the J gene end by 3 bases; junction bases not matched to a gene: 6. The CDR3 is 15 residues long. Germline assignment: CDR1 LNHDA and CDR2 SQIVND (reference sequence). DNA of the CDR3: TGTGCCAGTAGTATACGGGACAGGATGATCTACGAGCAGTACTTC. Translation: CASSIRDRMIYEQYF. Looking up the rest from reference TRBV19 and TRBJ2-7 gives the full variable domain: DGGITQSPKYLFRKEGQNVTLSCEQNLNHDAMYWYRQDPGQGLRLIYYSQIVNDFQKGDIAEGYSVSREKKESFPLTVTSAQKNPTAFYLCASSIRDRMIYEQYFGPGTRLTVT.

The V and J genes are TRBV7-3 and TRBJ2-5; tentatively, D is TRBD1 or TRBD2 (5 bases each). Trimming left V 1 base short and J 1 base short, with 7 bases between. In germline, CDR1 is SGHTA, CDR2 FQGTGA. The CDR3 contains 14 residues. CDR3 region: CASSLRGTQETQYF. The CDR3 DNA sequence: TGTGCCAGCAGCTTAAGAGGGACCCAAGAGACCCAGTACTTC.

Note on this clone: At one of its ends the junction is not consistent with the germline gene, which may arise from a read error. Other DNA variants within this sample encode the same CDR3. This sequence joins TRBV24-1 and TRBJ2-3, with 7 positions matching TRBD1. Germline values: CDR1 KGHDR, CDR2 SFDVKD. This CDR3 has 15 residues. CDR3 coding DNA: TGTGCCACCAGCAGTGTCAGGGGGAGCACAGATACACAGTATTTT. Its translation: CATSSVRGSTDTQYF.

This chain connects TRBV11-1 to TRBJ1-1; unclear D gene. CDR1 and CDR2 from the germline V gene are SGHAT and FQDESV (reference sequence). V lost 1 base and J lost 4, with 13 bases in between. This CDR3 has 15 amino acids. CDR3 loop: CASSLDGLRGTEAFF. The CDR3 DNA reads TGTGCCAGCAGCTTAGATGGACTCCGGGGCACTGAAGCTTTCTTT.

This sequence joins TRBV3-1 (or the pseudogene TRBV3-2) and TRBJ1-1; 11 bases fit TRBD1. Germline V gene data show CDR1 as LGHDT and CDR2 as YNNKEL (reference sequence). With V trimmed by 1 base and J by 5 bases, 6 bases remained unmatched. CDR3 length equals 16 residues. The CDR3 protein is CASSQVSGTGGTEAFF. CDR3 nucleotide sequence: TGTGCCAGCAGCCAAGTTTCTGGGACAGGGGGGACTGAAGCTTTCTTT.

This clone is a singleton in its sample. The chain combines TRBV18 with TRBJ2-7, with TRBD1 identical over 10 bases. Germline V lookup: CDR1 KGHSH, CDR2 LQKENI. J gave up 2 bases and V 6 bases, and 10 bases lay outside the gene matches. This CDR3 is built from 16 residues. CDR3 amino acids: CASSLNWDRGTYEQYF. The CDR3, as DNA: TGTGCCAGCTCCCTAAACTGGGACAGGGGAACCTACGAGCAGTACTTC.

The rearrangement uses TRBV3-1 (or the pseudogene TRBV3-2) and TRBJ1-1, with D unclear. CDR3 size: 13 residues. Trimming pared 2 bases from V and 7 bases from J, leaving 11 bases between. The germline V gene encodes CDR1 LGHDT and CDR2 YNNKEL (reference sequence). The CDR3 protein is CASSQLGTHEAFF. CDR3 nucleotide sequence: TGTGCCAGCAGCCAATTAGGAACGCATGAAGCTTTCTTT.

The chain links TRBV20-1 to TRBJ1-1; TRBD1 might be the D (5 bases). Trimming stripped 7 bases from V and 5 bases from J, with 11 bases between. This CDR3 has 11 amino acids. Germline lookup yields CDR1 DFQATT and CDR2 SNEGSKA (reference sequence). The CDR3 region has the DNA TGCAGTGTCAGATGGGGGACTGAAGCTTTCTTT. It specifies CSVRWGTEAFF.

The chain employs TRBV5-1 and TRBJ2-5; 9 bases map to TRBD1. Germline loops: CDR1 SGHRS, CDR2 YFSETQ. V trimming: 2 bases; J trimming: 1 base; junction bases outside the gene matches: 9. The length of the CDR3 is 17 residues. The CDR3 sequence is CASSFRQGGTRQETQYF. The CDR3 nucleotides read TGCGCCAGCAGCTTTAGACAGGGGGGGACACGCCAAGAGACCCAGTACTTC.

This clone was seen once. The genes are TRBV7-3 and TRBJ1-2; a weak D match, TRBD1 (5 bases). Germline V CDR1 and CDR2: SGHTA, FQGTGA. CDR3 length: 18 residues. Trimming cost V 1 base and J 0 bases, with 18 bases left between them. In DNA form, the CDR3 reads TGTGCCAGCAGCTTAAGGGGGAGGGGACTTCAGGCTAACTATGGCTACACCTTC. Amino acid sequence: CASSLRGRGLQANYGYTF.

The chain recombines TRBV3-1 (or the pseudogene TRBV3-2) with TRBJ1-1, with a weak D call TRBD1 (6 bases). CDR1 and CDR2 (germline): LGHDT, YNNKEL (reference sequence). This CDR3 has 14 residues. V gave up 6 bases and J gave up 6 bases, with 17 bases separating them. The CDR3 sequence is CASSPTTQGSEAFF. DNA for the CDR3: TGTGCCAGCAGTCCGACAACACAGGGATCTGAAGCTTTCTTT.

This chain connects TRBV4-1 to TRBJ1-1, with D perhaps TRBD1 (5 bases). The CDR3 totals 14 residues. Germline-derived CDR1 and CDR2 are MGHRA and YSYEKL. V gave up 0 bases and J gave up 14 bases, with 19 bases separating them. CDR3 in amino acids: CASSQDHEGINQFF. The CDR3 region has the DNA TGCGCCAGCAGCCAAGATCATGAGGGGATCAATCAGTTCTTT.

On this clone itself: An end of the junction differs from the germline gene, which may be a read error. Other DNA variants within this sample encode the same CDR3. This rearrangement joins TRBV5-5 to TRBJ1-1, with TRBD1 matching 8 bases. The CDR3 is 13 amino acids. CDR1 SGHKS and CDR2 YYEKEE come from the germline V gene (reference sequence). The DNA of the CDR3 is TGCGCCAGCAGCGAGGACAGGGACACTGAAGCTTTCTTT. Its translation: CASSEDRDTEAFF.

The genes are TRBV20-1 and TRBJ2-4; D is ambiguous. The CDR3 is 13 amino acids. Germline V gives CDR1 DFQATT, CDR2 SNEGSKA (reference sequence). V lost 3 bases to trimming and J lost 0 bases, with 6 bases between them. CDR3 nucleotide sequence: TGCAGTGCTAGTGTCCTAGCCAAAAACATTCAGTACTTC. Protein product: CSASVLAKNIQYF.

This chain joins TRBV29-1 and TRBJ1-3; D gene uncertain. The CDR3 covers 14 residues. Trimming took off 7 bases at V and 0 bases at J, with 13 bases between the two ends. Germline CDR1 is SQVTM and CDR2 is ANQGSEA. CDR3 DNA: TGCAGCGCCAGACCTCTCCTCTCTGGAAACACCATATATTTT. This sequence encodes CSARPLLSGNTIYF. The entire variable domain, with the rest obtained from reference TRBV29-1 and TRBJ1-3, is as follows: SAVISQKPSRDICQRGTSLTIQCQVDSQVTMMFWYRQQPGQSLTLIATANQGSEATYESGFVIDKFPISRPNLTFSTLTVSNMSPEDSSIYLCSARPLLSGNTIYFGEGSWLTVV.

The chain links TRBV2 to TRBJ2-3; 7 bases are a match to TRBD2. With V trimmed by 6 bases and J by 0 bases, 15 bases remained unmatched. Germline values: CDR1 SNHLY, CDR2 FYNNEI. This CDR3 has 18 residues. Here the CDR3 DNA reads TGTGCCAGCAGCACCAATCCGGTCCTAGCGGAAAGCACAGATACGCAGTATTTT. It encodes CASSTNPVLAESTDTQYF.

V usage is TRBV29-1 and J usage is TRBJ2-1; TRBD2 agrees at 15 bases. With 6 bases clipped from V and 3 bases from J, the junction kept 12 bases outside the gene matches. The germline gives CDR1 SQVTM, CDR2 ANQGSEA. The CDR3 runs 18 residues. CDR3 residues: CSVVSGTSGRLVYNEQFF. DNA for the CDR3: TGCAGCGTCGTGTCCGGGACTAGCGGGAGGTTAGTCTACAATGAGCAGTTCTTC.

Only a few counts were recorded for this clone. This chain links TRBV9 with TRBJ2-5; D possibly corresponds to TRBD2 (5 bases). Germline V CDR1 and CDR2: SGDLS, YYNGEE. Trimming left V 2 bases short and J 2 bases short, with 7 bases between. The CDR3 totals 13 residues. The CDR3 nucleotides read TGTGCCAGCAGCGTCAGCGGTCAAGAGACCCAGTACTTC. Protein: CASSVSGQETQYF.

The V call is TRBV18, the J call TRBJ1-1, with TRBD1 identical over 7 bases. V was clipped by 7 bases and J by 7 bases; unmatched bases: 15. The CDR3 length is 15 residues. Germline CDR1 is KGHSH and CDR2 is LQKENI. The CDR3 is CASLPDRTGAIEAFF. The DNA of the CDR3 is TGTGCCAGCTTACCGGACCGTACAGGGGCGATTGAAGCTTTCTTT.